Following are 4 T cell receptor beta chains from one sample sequenced in a study of blood T cell repertoires in COVID-19 (dated by TCRdb to about 2020). Libraries were made using the immunoSEQ multiplex PCR assay. TCRdb retrieved this table from immuneACCESS and kept in-frame rearrangements only. Not all clones are present; in checked studies, unresolved V genes account for under half, and no reason is known for the remainder. Across this sample there are 200,000 to 250,000 clones, with approximately 90% seen only once. Roughly 2.6% of the sample is in the top ten clones. The sample was peripheral blood. The origin of the receptors is a man between 25 and 39 years old with COVID-19, enrolled during active disease.

The chain has TRBV29-1 and TRBJ1-2; TRBD1 aligns across 7 bases. The CDR3 has 12 amino acids. Per the germline V gene, CDR1 is SQVTM and CDR2 is ANQGSEA. J gave up 2 bases and V 3 bases, and 0 bases lay outside the gene matches. CDR3 DNA: TGCAGCGTTGACAGGGGGAACTATGGCTACACCTTC. As protein: CSVDRGNYGYTF.

J is TRBJ2-1 and V is TRBV7-9; the match to TRBD2 covers 9 bases. The V gene end was trimmed by 5 bases and the J gene end by 10 bases; junction bases not matched to a gene: 15. This CDR3 contains 16 residues. CDR1 SEHNR and CDR2 FQNEAQ come from the germline V gene (reference sequence). Here the CDR3 DNA reads TGTGCCAGCAGCATCCCTGAGCGGGGGGACCGTCGAGAGCAGTTCTTC. Translation gives CASSIPERGDRREQFF.

The chain recombines TRBV5-5 with TRBJ1-4; no clear D. V was clipped by 5 bases and J by 7 bases, with 18 bases between them. CDR3 length: 15 amino acids. Germline V CDR1 and CDR2: SGHKS, YYEKEE (reference sequence). The CDR3 region has the DNA TGTGCCAGCAGTCCTTCTCCGTCGGGGTTTGAAAAACTGTTTTTT. Translating gives CASSPSPSGFEKLFF.

This sequence joins TRBV6-2 or TRBV6-3 and TRBJ1-3, with a weak D call TRBD1 (5 bases). Trimming stripped 6 bases from V and 0 bases from J, with 9 bases between. In germline, CDR1 is MNHEY, CDR2 SVGEGT. The CDR3 has 14 residues. In DNA form, the CDR3 reads TGTGCCAGCAGCAAACAGGTCTCTGGAAACACCATATATTTT. Protein: CASSKQVSGNTIYF.